Listed below are T cell receptor beta chains from one sample, sequenced in a study of T cell responses to AZD1222 COVID-19 vaccine. Only in-frame clones appear in the TCRdb table, and some are missing; sequencing was by immunoSEQ multiplex PCR. The sample contains some 120,000 clones, less than 90% of which appear only once. The source material was peripheral blood, sampled on day 0 of AZD1222 vaccination. These receptor sequences come from an adult in good health. Both conserved end residues are part of each CDR3. Part of the rows lack a size; the others show once, few, many or a class for expanded clones.

V gene: TRBV27; clone size: .; CDR3 length: 13; J gene: TRBJ1-1; CDR3 protein: CASSLYRGTEAFF
V gene: TRBV7-3; clone size: .; CDR3 length: 14; J gene: TRBJ2-7; CDR3 protein: CASSSGTAYAEQYF
V gene: TRBV5-5; clone size: .; CDR3 length: 13; J gene: TRBJ2-1; CDR3 protein: CASSLNDYNEQFF
V gene: TRBV5-1; clone size: once; CDR3 length: 14; J gene: TRBJ2-7; CDR3 protein: CASSFGWVRGEQYF
V gene: TRBV6-4; clone size: .; CDR3 length: 12; J gene: TRBJ2-6; CDR3 protein: CASSDGNNVLTF
V gene: TRBV7-6; clone size: few; CDR3 length: 13; J gene: TRBJ2-7; CDR3 protein: CASSPLPSGEQYF
V gene: TRBV19; clone size: .; CDR3 length: 12; J gene: TRBJ1-3; CDR3 protein: CASSGSGNTIYF
V gene: TRBV19; clone size: .; CDR3 length: 15; J gene: TRBJ1-1; CDR3 protein: CATKPRHLLNTEAFF
V gene: TRBV13; clone size: few; CDR3 length: 12; J gene: TRBJ2-3; CDR3 protein: CASSLAGDTQYF
V gene: TRBV2; clone size: .; CDR3 length: 14; J gene: TRBJ1-1; CDR3 protein: CASSPRSGYTEAFF
V gene: TRBV20-1; clone size: .; CDR3 length: 11; J gene: TRBJ2-5; CDR3 protein: CSASYQETQYF
V gene: TRBV15; clone size: .; CDR3 length: 14; J gene: TRBJ2-5; CDR3 protein: CATSPGTGGETQYF
V gene: TRBV7-8; clone size: .; CDR3 length: 17; J gene: TRBJ2-1; CDR3 protein: CASSLDGGASSYNEQFF
V gene: TRBV6-5; clone size: few; CDR3 length: 14; J gene: TRBJ1-5; CDR3 protein: CASSYGGEGQPQHF
V gene: TRBV15; clone size: .; CDR3 length: 15; J gene: TRBJ2-7; CDR3 protein: CATSARTSGMYEQYF
V gene: TRBV7-9; clone size: .; CDR3 length: 12; J gene: TRBJ2-1; CDR3 protein: CASSPWDYPGFF
V gene: TRBV27; clone size: .; CDR3 length: 15; J gene: TRBJ2-1; CDR3 protein: CASSLEAGGPNKQFF
V gene: TRBV5-1; clone size: .; CDR3 length: 14; J gene: TRBJ2-7; CDR3 protein: CASSPLDSSYEQYF
V gene: TRBV5-6; clone size: few; CDR3 length: 15; J gene: TRBJ1-5; CDR3 protein: CASSSWGTVHQPQHF
V gene: TRBV7-8; clone size: .; CDR3 length: 12; J gene: TRBJ1-2; CDR3 protein: CASSFPNYGYTF
V gene: TRBV19; clone size: .; CDR3 length: 15; J gene: TRBJ1-6; CDR3 protein: CASSIPGSALTPLHF
V gene: TRBV29-1; clone size: .; CDR3 length: 13; J gene: TRBJ1-6; CDR3 protein: CSARDRENSPLHF
V gene: TRBV10-3; clone size: .; CDR3 length: 12; J gene: TRBJ2-1; CDR3 protein: CAISTQDNEQFF
V gene: TRBV6-5; clone size: .; CDR3 length: 12; J gene: TRBJ1-5; CDR3 protein: CASSPPNQPQHF
V gene: TRBV9; clone size: once; CDR3 length: 15; J gene: TRBJ1-6; CDR3 protein: CASSPPGFGGSPLHF
V gene: TRBV5-1; clone size: .; CDR3 length: 17; J gene: TRBJ2-2; CDR3 protein: CASSLAPGGGVTGELFF
V gene: TRBV9; clone size: .; CDR3 length: 14; J gene: TRBJ1-2; CDR3 protein: CASSVQGSSYGYTF
V gene: TRBV15; clone size: .; CDR3 length: 15; J gene: TRBJ2-3; CDR3 protein: CATSRSGPPTDTQYF
V gene: TRBV19; clone size: .; CDR3 length: 15; J gene: TRBJ1-6; CDR3 protein: CASSIEGGQRTPLHF
V gene: TRBV7-3; clone size: few; CDR3 length: 16; J gene: TRBJ2-7; CDR3 protein: CASSYPPGQINYEQYF
V gene: TRBV7-2; clone size: .; CDR3 length: 15; J gene: TRBJ1-1; CDR3 protein: CASSRGDRVYTEAFF
V gene: TRBV11-2; clone size: .; CDR3 length: 16; J gene: TRBJ2-2; CDR3 protein: CASSSTWTGETGELFF
V gene: TRBV7-9; clone size: once; CDR3 length: 14; J gene: TRBJ1-1; CDR3 protein: CASSLAGGNTEAFF
V gene: TRBV18; clone size: .; CDR3 length: 14; J gene: TRBJ1-1; CDR3 protein: CASSPPAGRAEAFF
V gene: TRBV12-3/TRBV12-4; clone size: .; CDR3 length: 13; J gene: TRBJ2-2; CDR3 protein: CASSLNGGGELFF
V gene: TRBV29-1; clone size: .; CDR3 length: 14; J gene: TRBJ2-7; CDR3 protein: CSVESGGGGYEQYF
V gene: TRBV5-4; clone size: .; CDR3 length: 17; J gene: TRBJ2-2; CDR3 protein: CASSLGPSGLRDGELFF
V gene: TRBV27; clone size: .; CDR3 length: 15; J gene: TRBJ2-7; CDR3 protein: CASSSLGTGLYEQYF
V gene: TRBV6-1; clone size: .; CDR3 length: 12; J gene: TRBJ2-2; CDR3 protein: CASSDRDRELFF
V gene: TRBV18; clone size: .; CDR3 length: 14; J gene: TRBJ1-1; CDR3 protein: CASSSGTEDTEAFF
V gene: TRBV7-9; clone size: .; CDR3 length: 11; J gene: TRBJ1-1; CDR3 protein: CASSTSGEAFF
V gene: TRBV12-3/TRBV12-4; clone size: .; CDR3 length: 12; J gene: TRBJ1-2; CDR3 protein: CASSFGGGGYTF
V gene: TRBV14; clone size: .; CDR3 length: 13; J gene: TRBJ2-1; CDR3 protein: CASSQGSYNEQFF
V gene: TRBV5-1; clone size: .; CDR3 length: 14; J gene: TRBJ1-1; CDR3 protein: CASSSGTGGTEAFF
V gene: TRBV5-1; clone size: .; CDR3 length: 16; J gene: TRBJ2-3; CDR3 protein: CASSLDGLTITDTQYF
V gene: TRBV7-9; clone size: .; CDR3 length: 13; J gene: TRBJ1-1; CDR3 protein: CASSLLEGTEAFF
V gene: TRBV12-3/TRBV12-4; clone size: .; CDR3 length: 11; J gene: TRBJ1-2; CDR3 protein: CASRLSGGHTF
V gene: TRBV7-2; clone size: once; CDR3 length: 15; J gene: TRBJ1-5; CDR3 protein: CASSSAGTGYQPQHF
V gene: TRBV7-2; clone size: .; CDR3 length: 16; J gene: TRBJ2-3; CDR3 protein: CASSPYGQGAVDTQYF
V gene: TRBV10-3; clone size: .; CDR3 length: 13; J gene: TRBJ1-6; CDR3 protein: CANRDSKNSPLHF
V gene: TRBV5-1; clone size: .; CDR3 length: 14; J gene: TRBJ1-6; CDR3 protein: CASSFTGADSPLHF
V gene: TRBV7-2; clone size: .; CDR3 length: 17; J gene: TRBJ2-2; CDR3 protein: CASSLVSRAGAAGELFF
V gene: TRBV6-1; clone size: .; CDR3 length: 14; J gene: TRBJ1-1; CDR3 protein: CASSEQQGETEAFF
V gene: TRBV5-1; clone size: .; CDR3 length: 14; J gene: TRBJ1-1; CDR3 protein: CASSLGAGNTEAFF
V gene: TRBV7-2; clone size: .; CDR3 length: 13; J gene: TRBJ1-4; CDR3 protein: CASSRELREKLFF
V gene: TRBV19; clone size: .; CDR3 length: 15; J gene: TRBJ1-5; CDR3 protein: CASSKGGGIGQPQHF
V gene: TRBV18; clone size: .; CDR3 length: 14; J gene: TRBJ2-5; CDR3 protein: CASSSTPGRETQYF
V gene: TRBV10-1; clone size: .; CDR3 length: 21; J gene: TRBJ2-7; CDR3 protein: CASSETAVTSGTSGEDYEQYF
V gene: TRBV3-1/TRBV3-2; clone size: .; CDR3 length: 12; J gene: TRBJ2-7; CDR3 protein: CASSPGPYEQYF
V gene: TRBV12-5; clone size: .; CDR3 length: 14; J gene: TRBJ1-5; CDR3 protein: CASGATPNDQPQHF